This T cell receptor beta chain was captured by sequencing in a study of cytomegalovirus exposure and HLA in healthy donors. At the level of the study: Earlier sequencing of 150 million to 200 million T cells yielded 90 million to 140 million unique TCR beta sequences.

Study findings and constraints: TCR beta V- and J-gene trimming, according to a later analysis, was linked to a missense DCLRE1C variant.

On this clone: The antigen remains undetermined.

The PCR was carried out with 60 Vbeta primers and 13 Jbeta primers. Authors' methods: Later analysis identified tens of millions of unique TCR beta chains, approximately 11 million shared. The repertoire was sequenced with immunoSEQ multiplex PCR; TCRdb's copy has only in-frame clones and lacks some. Clone size and the V and J calls come from that table; the DNA yielded D and trimming. The sample has about 150,000 clones, more than 75% seen once. CDR1 and CDR2 from the germline V gene are MDHEN and SYDVKM. Germline trimming cut 5 bases from V and 6 bases from J; bases unmatched to any gene: 5. The CDR3 loop spans 14 amino acids.

The receptor was isolated from a woman under 30 in good health and CMV-seronegative. The chain joins TRBV28 to TRBJ1-5, with 9 bases that match TRBD1. Specimen: PBMCs. This chain's CDR3 is CASSLTGGRQPQHF. The CDR3, as DNA: TGTGCCAGCAGTCTAACAGGGGGCCGTCAGCCCCAGCATTTT.